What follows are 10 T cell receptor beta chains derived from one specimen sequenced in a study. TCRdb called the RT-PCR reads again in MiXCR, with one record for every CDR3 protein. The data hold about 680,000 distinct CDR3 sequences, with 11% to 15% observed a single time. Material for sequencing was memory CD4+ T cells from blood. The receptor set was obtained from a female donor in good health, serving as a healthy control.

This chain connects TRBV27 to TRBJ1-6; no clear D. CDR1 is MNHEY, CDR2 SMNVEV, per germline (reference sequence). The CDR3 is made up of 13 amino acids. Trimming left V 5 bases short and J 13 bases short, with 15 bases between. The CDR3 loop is CASSRQRESPLHF. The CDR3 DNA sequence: TGTGCCAGCAGTCGCCAGAGAGAGTCTCCCCTCCACTTT.

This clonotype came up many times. CDR3 residues: CSNRGFGEQFF. For the CDR3, the DNA is TGCAGTAACAGGGGATTTGGTGAGCAGTTCTTC. V is TRBV20-1 and J is TRBJ2-1; the match to TRBD1 covers 7 bases. From germline, CDR1 is DFQATT and CDR2 SNEGSKA (reference sequence). Trimming at V came to 8 bases and at J to 9 bases, leaving 7 bases not matched to a gene. The CDR3 runs to 11 residues.

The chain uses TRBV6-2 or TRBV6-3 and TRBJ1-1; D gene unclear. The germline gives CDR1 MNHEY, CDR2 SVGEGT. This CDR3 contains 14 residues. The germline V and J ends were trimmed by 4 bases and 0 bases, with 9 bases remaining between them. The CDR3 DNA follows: TGTGCCAGCAGTTCCCTGGACCTGAACACTGAAGCTTTCTTT. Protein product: CASSSLDLNTEAFF.

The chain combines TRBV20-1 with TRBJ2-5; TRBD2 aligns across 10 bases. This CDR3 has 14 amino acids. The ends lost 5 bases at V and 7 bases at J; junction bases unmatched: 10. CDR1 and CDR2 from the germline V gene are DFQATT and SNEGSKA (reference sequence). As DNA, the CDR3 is TGCAGTGCTGTGGGGACTAGCGCGAGAGGGACCCAGTACTTC. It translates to CSAVGTSARGTQYF.

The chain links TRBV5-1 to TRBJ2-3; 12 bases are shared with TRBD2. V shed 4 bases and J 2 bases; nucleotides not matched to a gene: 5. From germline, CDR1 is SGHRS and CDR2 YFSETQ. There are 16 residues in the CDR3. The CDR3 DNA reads TGCGCCAGCAGCCTCCGGACTAGCGGGGTCACAGATACGCAGTATTTT. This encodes CASSLRTSGVTDTQYF.

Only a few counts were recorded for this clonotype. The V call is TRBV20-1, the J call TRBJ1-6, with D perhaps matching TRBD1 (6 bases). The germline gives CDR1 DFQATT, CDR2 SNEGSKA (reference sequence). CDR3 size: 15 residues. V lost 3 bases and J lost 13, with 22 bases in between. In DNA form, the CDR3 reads TGCAGTGCTAGTAATGTTGGACAGCGCTTTGCCCCCCTCCACTTT. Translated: CSASNVGQRFAPLHF.

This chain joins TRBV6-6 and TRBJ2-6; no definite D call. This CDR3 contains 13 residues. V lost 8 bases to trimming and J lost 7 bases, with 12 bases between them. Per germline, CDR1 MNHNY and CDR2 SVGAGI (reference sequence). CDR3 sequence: CASRPPSANVLTF. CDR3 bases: TGTGCCAGCCGGCCCCCTAGTGCCAACGTCCTGACTTTC.

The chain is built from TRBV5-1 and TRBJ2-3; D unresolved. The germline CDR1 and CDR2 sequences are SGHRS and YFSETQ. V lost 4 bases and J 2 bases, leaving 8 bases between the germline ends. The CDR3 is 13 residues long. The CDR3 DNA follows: TGCGCCAGCAGCAACCAACCCACAGATACGCAGTATTTT. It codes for CASSNQPTDTQYF. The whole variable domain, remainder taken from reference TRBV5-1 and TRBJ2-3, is KAGVTQTPRYLIKTRGQQVTLSCSPISGHRSVSWYQQTPGQGLQFLFEYFSETQRNKGNFPGRFSGRQFSNSRSEMNVSTLELGDSALYLCASSNQPTDTQYFGPGTRLTVL.

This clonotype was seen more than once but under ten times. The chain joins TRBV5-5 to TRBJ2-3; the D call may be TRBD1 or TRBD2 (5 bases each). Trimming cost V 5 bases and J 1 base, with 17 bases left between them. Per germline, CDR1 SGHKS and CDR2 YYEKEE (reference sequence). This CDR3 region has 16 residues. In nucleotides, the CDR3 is TGTGCCAGCAGATGGGACGGGTCTTTTGGCACAGATACGCAGTATTTT. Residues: CASRWDGSFGTDTQYF.

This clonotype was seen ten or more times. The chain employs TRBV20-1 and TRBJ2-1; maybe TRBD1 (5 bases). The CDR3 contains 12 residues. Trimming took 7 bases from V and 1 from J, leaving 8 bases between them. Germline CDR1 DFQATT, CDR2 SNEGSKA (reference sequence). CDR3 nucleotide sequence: TGCAGTGGTCAGGGATCCTACAATGAGCAGTTCTTC. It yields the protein CSGQGSYNEQFF.